The 7 T cell receptor beta chains presented below share a single source sample, sequenced in a study of cytomegalovirus exposure and HLA in healthy donors. Primers included in the PCR were 60 Vbeta and 13 Jbeta primers. Produced via immunoSEQ multiplex PCR; TCRdb's table is partial and in-frame only. This table has a few hundred thousand clones, 75% to 90% appearing once. Sequencing was performed on PBMCs. All receptors derive from a woman in her late teens or twenties in good health and CMV-seronegative.

The chain recombines TRBV9 with TRBJ2-4; TRBD1 matches at 7 bases. Losses at the gene ends were 3 bases for V and 8 bases for J; bases not matched to a gene: 8. The germline gives CDR1 SGDLS, CDR2 YYNGEE. The CDR3 is 14 amino acids. The CDR3 coding sequence is TGTGCCAGCAGCGGAATGACAGGGAGTGACATTCAGTACTTC. Protein product: CASSGMTGSDIQYF.

The chain recombines TRBV2 with TRBJ2-1, with TRBD2 matching 8 bases. The germline V gene encodes CDR1 SNHLY and CDR2 FYNNEI. Germline trimming cut 6 bases from V and 11 bases from J; bases unmatched to any gene: 18. CDR3 size: 16 residues. The CDR3 sequence is CASRDRVAGYTTQQFF. In DNA form, the CDR3 reads TGTGCCAGCAGGGACCGGGTAGCGGGATATACAACCCAGCAGTTCTTC.

The rearrangement uses TRBV6-6 and TRBJ1-2, with a weak D call TRBD1 (6 bases). CDR1 and CDR2 (germline): MNHNY, SVGAGI (reference sequence). CDR3 size: 13 residues. Between the trimmed V and J ends, which lost 5 bases and 5 bases, there was a span of 12 bases. CDR3 coding DNA: TGTGCCAGCAGTGGGGCAGGGGCTTATGGCTACACCTTC. Residues: CASSGAGAYGYTF.

CDR3 sequence (DNA): TGTGCCAGCCCCTCGCAGGCTGGAAACACCATATATTTT. Amino acid sequence: CASPSQAGNTIYF. This chain connects TRBV19 to TRBJ1-3, with D unresolved. Deletions cut 9 bases from V and 2 bases from J, with 11 bases between. Looked up from germline, CDR1 is LNHDA and CDR2 is SQIVND (reference sequence). The CDR3 loop spans 13 amino acids.

V is TRBV4-2 and J is TRBJ2-7, with no clear D. The CDR3 consists of 13 residues. V dropped 0 bases and J dropped 4 bases, with 7 bases sitting between them. Germline CDR1 is LGHNA and CDR2 is YNFKEQ. The CDR3 is CASSQDGLYEQYF. CDR3 coding DNA: TGTGCCAGCAGCCAAGATGGCCTGTACGAGCAGTACTTC.

The rearrangement joins TRBV7-8 to TRBJ1-1; 7 bases map to TRBD1. CDR3 length: 13 residues. Per the germline V gene, CDR1 is SGHVS and CDR2 is FQNEAQ. Trimming at V came to 8 bases and at J to 1 base, leaving 4 bases not matched to a gene. The CDR3 is CASRTGPNTEAFF. CDR3 nucleotide sequence: TGTGCCAGCCGGACAGGACCGAACACTGAAGCTTTCTTT.

The rearrangement joins TRBV2 to TRBJ2-5; TRBD2 matches at 9 bases. The V segment lost 7 bases and the J segment 7 bases; nucleotides outside the gene matches: 13. The CDR3 covers 15 residues. Germline V gene lookup returns CDR1 SNHLY and CDR2 FYNNEI. CDR3: CASKLAGEGLGTQYF. DNA of the CDR3: TGTGCCAGCAAGTTAGCGGGAGAGGGTTTAGGGACCCAGTACTTC.